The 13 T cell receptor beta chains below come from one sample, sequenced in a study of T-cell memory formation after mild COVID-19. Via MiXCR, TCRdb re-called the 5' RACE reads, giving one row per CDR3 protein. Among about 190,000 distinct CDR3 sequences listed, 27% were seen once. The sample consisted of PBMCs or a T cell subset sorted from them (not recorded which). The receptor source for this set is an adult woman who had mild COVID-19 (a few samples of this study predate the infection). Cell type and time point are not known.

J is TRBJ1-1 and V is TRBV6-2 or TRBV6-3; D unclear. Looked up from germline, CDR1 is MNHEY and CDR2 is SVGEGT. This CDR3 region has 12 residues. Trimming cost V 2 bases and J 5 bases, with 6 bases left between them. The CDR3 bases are TGTGCCAGCAGTTACCCAACGACTGAAGCTTTCTTT. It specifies CASSYPTTEAFF.

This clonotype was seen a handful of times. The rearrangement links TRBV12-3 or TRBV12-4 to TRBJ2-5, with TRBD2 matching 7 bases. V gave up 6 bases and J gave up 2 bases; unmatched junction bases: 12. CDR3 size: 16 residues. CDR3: CASSAAGLRSQETQYF. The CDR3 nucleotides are TGTGCCAGCAGCGCGGCGGGACTAAGGTCGCAAGAGACCCAGTACTTC.

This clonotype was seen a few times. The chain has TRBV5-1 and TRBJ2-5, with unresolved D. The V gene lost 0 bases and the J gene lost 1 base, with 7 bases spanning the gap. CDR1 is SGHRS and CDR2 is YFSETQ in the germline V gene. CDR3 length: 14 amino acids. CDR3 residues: CASSLALSQETQYF. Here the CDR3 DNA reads TGCGCCAGCAGCTTGGCCCTGTCCCAAGAGACCCAGTACTTC. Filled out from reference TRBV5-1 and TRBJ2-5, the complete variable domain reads KAGVTQTPRYLIKTRGQQVTLSCSPISGHRSVSWYQQTPGQGLQFLFEYFSETQRNKGNFPGRFSGRQFSNSRSEMNVSTLELGDSALYLCASSLALSQETQYFGPGTRLLVL.

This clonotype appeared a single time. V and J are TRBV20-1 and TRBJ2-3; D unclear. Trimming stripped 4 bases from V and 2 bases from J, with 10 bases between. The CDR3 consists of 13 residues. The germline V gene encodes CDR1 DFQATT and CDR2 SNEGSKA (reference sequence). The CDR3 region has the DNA TGCAGTGCTACCAGGCACGCCACAGATACGCAGTATTTT. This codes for CSATRHATDTQYF.

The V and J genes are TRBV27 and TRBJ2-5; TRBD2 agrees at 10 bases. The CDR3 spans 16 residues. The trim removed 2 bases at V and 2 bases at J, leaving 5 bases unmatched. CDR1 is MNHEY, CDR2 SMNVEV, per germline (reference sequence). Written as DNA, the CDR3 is TGTGCCAGCAGTTTAAAATTAGCGGGGGGTCAAGAGACCCAGTACTTC. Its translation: CASSLKLAGGQETQYF.

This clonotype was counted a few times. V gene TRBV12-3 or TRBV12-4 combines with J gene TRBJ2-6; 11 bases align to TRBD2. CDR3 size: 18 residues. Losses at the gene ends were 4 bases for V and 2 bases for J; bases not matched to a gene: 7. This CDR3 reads CASSSFSGGAAGANVLTF. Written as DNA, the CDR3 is TGTGCCAGCAGTTCTTTTAGCGGGGGGGCAGCTGGGGCCAACGTCCTGACTTTC.

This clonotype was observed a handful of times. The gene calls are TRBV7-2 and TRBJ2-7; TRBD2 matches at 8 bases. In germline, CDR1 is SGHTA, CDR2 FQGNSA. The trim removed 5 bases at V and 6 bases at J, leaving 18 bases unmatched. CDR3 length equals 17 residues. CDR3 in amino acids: CASSRAGTRSSRGEQYF. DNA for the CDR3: TGTGCCAGCAGCAGAGCCGGGACTAGATCGTCCCGGGGCGAGCAGTACTTC. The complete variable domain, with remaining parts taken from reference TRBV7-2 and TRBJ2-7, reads GAGVSQSPSNKVTEKGKDVELRCDPISGHTALYWYRQSLGQGLEFLIYFQGNSAPDKSGLPSDRFSAERTGGSVSTLTIQRTQQEDSAVYLCASSRAGTRSSRGEQYFGPGTRLTVT.

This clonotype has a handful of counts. The CDR3 DNA sequence: TGTGCCAGCAGTTCCATGCGGGACGGGCACCTCGGGGAGCTGTTTTTT. It translates to CASSSMRDGHLGELFF. The chain combines TRBV6-6 with TRBJ2-2, with TRBD2 as a possible D gene (6 bases). This CDR3 has 16 amino acids. Germline CDR1 is MNHNY and CDR2 is SVGAGI (reference sequence). V lost 4 bases and J lost 7, with 19 bases in between.

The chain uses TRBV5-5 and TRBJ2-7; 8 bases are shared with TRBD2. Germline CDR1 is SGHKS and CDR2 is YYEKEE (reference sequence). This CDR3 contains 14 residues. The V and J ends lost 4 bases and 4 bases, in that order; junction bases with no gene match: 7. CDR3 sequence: CASSGTTGGYEQYF. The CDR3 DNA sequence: TGTGCCAGCAGCGGTACGACGGGGGGGTACGAGCAGTACTTC.

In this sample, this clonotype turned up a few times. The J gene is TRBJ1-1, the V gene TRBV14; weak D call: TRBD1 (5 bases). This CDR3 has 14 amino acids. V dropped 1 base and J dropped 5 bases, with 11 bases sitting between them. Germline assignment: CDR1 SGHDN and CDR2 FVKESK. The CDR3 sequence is CASSQAPGITEAFF. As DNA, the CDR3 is TGTGCCAGCAGCCAAGCTCCAGGGATAACTGAAGCTTTCTTT.

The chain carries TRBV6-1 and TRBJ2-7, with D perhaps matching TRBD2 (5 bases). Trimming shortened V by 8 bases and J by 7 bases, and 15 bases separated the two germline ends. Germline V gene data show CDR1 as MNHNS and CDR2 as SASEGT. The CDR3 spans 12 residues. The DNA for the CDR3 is TGTGCCAGCGCTGTTGTCGGGGTGGAGCAGTACTTC. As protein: CASAVVGVEQYF.

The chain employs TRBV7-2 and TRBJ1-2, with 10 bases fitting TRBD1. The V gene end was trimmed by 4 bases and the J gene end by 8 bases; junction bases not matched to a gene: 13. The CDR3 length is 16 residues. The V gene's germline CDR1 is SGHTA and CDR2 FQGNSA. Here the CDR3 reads CASSSPNDRGLSGYTF. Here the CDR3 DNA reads TGTGCCAGCAGCTCGCCCAACGACAGGGGGCTCTCCGGCTACACCTTC. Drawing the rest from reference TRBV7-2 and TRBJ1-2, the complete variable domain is GAGVSQSPSNKVTEKGKDVELRCDPISGHTALYWYRQSLGQGLEFLIYFQGNSAPDKSGLPSDRFSAERTGGSVSTLTIQRTQQEDSAVYLCASSSPNDRGLSGYTFGSGTRLTVV.

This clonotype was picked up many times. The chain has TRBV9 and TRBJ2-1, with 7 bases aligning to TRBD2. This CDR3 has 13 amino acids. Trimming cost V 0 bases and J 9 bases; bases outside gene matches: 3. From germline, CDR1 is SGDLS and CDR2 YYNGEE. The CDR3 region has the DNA TGTGCCAGCAGCGTAGACGCGGGAGTTGAGCAGTTCTTC. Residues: CASSVDAGVEQFF. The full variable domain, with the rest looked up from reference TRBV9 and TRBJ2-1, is DSGVTQTPKHLITATGQRVTLRCSPRSGDLSVYWYQQSLDQGLQFLIQYYNGEERAKGNILERFSAQQFPDLHSELNLSSLELGDSALYFCASSVDAGVEQFFGPGTRLTVL.